The sample holds many counts of the clone carrying this T cell receptor (beta chain). The antigen is undetermined. This sample was taken from a study of neurological immune-mediated disorders. Findings and caveats of the study: Across subjects, no CDR3 amino acid sequence appeared in expanded clones of more than one subject, a finding that suggested private repertoires in all groups.

Time point noted: longitudinal time-point 3. TCRdb called the 5' RACE reads again in MiXCR, with one record for every CDR3 protein. Counted here are 85,000 to 110,000 distinct CDR3 sequences, 11% occurring once; the ten biggest clones make up more than 2.5%. V gave up 4 bases and J gave up 6 bases; unmatched junction bases: 5. The germline gives CDR1 DFQATT, CDR2 SNEGSKA (reference sequence). The CDR3 loop spans 12 amino acids. This sequence joins TRBV20-1 and TRBJ2-7; 8 bases line up with TRBD2. The origin of this receptor is a female donor with HTLV-1-associated myelopathy (HAM/TSP). Sequencing was done on a sample of PBMCs. The CDR3 DNA reads TGCAGTGCTAACGGACTAGCCGTCGAGCAGTACTTC. It yields the protein CSANGLAVEQYF.